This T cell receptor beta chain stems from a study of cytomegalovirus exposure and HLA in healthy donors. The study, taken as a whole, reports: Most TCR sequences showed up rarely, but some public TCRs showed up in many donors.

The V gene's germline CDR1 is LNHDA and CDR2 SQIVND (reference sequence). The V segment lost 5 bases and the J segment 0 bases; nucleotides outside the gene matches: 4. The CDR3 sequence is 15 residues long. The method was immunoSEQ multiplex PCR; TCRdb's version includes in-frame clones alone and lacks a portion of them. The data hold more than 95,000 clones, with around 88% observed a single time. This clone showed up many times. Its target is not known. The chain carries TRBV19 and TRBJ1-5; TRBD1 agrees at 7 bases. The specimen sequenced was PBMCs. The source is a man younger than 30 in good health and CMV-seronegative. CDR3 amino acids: CASSDDRASNQPQHF. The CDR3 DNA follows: TGTGCCAGTAGTGATGACAGGGCTAGCAATCAGCCCCAGCATTTT.